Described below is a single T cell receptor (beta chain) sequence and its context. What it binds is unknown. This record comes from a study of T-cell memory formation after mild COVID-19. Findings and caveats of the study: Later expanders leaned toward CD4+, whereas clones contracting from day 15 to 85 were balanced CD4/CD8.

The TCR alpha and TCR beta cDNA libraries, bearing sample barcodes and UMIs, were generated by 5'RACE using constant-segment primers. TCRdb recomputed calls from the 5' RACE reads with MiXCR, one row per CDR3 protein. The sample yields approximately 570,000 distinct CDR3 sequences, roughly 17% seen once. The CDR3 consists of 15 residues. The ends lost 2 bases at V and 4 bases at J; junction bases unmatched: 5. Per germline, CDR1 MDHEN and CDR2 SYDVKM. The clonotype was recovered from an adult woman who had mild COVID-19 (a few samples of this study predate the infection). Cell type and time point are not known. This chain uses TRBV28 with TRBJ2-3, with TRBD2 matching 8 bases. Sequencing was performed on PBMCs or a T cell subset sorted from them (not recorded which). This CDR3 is CASSLSGSPADTQYF. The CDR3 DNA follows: TGTGCCAGCAGTTTAAGCGGGAGCCCCGCAGATACGCAGTATTTT.